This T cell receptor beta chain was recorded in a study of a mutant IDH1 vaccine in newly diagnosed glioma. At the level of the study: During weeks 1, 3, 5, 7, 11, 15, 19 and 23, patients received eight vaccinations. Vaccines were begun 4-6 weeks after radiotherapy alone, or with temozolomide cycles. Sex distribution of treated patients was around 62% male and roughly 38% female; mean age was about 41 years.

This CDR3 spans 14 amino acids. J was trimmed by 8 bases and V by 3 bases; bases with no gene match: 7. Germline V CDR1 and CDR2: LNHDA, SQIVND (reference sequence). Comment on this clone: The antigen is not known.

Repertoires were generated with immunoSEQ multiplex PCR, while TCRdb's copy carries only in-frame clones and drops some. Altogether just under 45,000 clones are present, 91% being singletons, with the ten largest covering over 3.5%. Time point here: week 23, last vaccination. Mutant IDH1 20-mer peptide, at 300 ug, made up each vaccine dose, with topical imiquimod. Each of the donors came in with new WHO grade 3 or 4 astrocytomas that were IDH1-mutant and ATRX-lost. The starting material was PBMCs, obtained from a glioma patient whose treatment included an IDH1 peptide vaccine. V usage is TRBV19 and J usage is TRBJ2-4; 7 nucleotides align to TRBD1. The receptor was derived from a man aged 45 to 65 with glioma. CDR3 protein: CASSIGPGGYIQYF. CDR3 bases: TGTGCCAGTAGTATTGGCCCAGGGGGATACATTCAGTACTTC.